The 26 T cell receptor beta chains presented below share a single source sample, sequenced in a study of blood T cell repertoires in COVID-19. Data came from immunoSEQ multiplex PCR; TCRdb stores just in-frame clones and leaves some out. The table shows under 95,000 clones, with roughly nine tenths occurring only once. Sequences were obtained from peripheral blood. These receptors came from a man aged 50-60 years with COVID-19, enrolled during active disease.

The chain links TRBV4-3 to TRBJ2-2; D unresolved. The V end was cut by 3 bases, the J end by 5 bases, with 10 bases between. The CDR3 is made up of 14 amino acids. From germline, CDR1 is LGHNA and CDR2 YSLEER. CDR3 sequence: CASSQSHVTGELFF. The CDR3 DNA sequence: TGCGCCAGCAGCCAGAGCCATGTAACCGGGGAGCTGTTTTTT.

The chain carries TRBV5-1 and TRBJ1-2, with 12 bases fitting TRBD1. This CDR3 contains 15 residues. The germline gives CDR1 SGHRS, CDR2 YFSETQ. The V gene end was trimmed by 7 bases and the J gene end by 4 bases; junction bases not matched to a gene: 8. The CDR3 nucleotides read TGCGCCAGCGATACTACGGGACAGGGGGCCTATGGCTACACCTTC. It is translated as CASDTTGQGAYGYTF.

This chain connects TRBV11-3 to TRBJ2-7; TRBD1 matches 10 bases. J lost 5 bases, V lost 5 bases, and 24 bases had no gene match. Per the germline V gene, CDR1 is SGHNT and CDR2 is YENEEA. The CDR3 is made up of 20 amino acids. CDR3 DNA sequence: TGTGCCAGCAGCAAAGAAACCGGACAGGGGGACAGCGGGAGAGTGAACGAGCAGTACGTC. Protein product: CASSKETGQGDSGRVNEQYV.

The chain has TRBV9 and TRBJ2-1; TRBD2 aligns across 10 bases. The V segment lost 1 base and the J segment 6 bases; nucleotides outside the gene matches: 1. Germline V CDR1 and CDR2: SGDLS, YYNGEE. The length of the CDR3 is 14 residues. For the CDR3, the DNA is TGTGCCAGCAGCGTATCTAGCGGGAGCAATGAGCAGTTCTTC. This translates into CASSVSSGSNEQFF.

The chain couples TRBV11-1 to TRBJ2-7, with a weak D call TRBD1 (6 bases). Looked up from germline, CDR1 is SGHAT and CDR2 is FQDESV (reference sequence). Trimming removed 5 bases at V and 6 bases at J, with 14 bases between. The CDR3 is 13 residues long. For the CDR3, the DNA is TGTGCCAGCAGCAGCAACCGCAGGGGCGAGCAGTACTTC. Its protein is CASSSNRRGEQYF.

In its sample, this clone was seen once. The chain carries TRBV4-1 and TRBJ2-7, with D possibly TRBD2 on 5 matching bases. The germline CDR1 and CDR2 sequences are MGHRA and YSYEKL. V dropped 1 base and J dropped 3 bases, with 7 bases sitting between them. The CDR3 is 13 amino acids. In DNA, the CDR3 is TGCGCCAGCAGCCAAGCGGGGAACTACGAGCAGTACTTC. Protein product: CASSQAGNYEQYF.

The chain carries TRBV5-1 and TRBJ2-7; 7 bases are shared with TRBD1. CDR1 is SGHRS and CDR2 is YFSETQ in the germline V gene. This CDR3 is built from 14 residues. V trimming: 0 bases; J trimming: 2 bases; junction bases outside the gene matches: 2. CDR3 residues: CASSLETGPYEQYF. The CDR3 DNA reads TGCGCCAGCAGCTTGGAGACAGGGCCCTACGAGCAGTACTTC.

The CDR3 reads CAWSVQSGNEQYF. Here the CDR3 DNA reads TGTGCCTGGAGTGTACAGTCAGGGAACGAGCAGTACTTC. The chain couples TRBV30 to TRBJ2-7, with D possibly TRBD1 on 5 matching bases. The CDR3 sequence is 13 residues long. V dropped 0 bases and J dropped 5 bases, with 11 bases sitting between them. Germline values: CDR1 GTSNPN, CDR2 SVGIG (reference sequence).

The CDR3: CASSQGGTSEGTGELFF. The CDR3 DNA is TGTGCCAGCAGCCAGGGCGGGACTAGCGAGGGCACCGGGGAGCTGTTTTTT. The V call is TRBV3-1 (or the pseudogene TRBV3-2), the J call TRBJ2-2; TRBD2 matches 10 bases. The CDR3 is 17 amino acids. The V gene end was trimmed by 3 bases and the J gene end by 4 bases; junction bases not matched to a gene: 8. The germline V gene has CDR1 LGHDT and CDR2 YNNKEL (reference sequence).

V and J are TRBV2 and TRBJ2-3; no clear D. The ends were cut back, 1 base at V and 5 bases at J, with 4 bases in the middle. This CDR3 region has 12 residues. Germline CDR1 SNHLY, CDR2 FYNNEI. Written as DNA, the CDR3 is TGTGCCAGCAGTGAAGGAGTAGATACGCAGTATTTT. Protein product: CASSEGVDTQYF.

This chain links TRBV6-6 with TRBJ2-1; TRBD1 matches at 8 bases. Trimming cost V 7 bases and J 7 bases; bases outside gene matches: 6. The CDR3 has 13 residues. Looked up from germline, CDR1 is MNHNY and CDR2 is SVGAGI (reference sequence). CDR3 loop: CASNPDRVNEQFF. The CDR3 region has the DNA TGTGCCAGCAACCCGGACAGGGTTAATGAGCAGTTCTTC.

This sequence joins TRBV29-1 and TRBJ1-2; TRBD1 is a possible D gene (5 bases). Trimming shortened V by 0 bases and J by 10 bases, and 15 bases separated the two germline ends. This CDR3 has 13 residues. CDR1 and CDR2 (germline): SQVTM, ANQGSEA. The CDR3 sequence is CSVEDGAGRLYTF. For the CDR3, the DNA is TGCAGCGTTGAAGATGGGGCAGGGCGTCTCTACACCTTC.

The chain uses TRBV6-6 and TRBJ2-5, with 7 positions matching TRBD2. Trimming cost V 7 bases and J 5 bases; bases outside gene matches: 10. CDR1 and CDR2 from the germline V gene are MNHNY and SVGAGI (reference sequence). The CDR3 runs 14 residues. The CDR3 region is CASTTSALGETQYF. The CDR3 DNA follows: TGTGCCAGCACCACTAGCGCCCTGGGGGAGACCCAGTACTTC.

CDR3 amino acids: CASSPTGGSAGGELFF. For the CDR3, the DNA is TGTGCCAGCAGCCCCACTGGCGGATCCGCTGGGGGGGAGCTGTTTTTT. The V gene is TRBV9, the J gene TRBJ2-2; D is ambiguous. The CDR3 consists of 16 residues. Germline V gene sequence: CDR1 SGDLS, CDR2 YYNGEE. V shed 4 bases and J shed 8 bases, with 21 bases lying between them.

Written as DNA, the CDR3 is TGTGCCACCAGTGATTTAAGACAGGGGGCGTACACCGGGGAGCTGTTTTTT. Translated: CATSDLRQGAYTGELFF. The chain uses TRBV24-1 and TRBJ2-2; TRBD1 matches at 10 bases. Germline CDR1 and CDR2: KGHDR and SFDVKD. This CDR3 region has 17 residues. Trimming removed 1 base from V and 3 bases from J; junction bases left unmatched: 4.

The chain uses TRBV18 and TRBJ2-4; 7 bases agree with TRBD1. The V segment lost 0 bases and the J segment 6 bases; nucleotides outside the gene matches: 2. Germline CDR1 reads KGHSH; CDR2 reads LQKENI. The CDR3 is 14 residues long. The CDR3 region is CASSPPGQRNIQYF. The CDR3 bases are TGTGCCAGCTCACCACCGGGACAGAGAAACATTCAGTACTTC. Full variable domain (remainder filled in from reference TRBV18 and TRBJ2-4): NAGVMQNPRHLVRRRGQEARLRCSPMKGHSHVYWYRQLPEEGLKFMVYLQKENIIDESGMPKERFSAEFPKEGPSILRIQQVVRGDSAAYFCASSPPGQRNIQYFGAGTRLSVL.

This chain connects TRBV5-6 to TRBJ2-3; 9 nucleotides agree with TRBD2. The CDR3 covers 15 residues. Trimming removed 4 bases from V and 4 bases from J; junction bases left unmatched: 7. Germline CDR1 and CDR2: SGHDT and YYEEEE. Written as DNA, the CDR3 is TGTGCCAGCAGCCGGCTGACTAGCGGCGCAGATACGCAGTATTTT. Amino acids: CASSRLTSGADTQYF.

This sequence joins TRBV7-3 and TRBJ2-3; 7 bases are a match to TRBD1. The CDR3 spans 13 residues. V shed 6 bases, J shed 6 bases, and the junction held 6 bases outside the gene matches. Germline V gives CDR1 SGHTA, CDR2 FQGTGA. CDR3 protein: CASSNTGDDTQYF. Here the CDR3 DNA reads TGTGCCAGCAGTAATACAGGGGATGATACGCAGTATTTT.

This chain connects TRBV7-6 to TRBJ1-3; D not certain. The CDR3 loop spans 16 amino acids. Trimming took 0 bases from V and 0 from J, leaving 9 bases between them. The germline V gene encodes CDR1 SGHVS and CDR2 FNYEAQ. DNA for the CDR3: TGTGCCAGCAGCTTAGCGGGAGCAAGCTCTGGAAACACCATATATTTT. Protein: CASSLAGASSGNTIYF.

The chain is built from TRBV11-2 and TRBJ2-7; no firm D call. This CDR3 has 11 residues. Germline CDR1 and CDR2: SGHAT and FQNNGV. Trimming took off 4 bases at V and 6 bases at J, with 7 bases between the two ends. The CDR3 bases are TGTGCCAGCAGCTCCCTCCTCGAGCAGTACGTC. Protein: CASSSLLEQYV.

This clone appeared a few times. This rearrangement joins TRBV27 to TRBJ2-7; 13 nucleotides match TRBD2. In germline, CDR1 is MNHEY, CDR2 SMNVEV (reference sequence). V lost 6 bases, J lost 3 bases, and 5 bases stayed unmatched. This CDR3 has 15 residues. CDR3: CASRLWTSGSYEQYF. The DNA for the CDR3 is TGTGCCAGCAGGTTGTGGACTAGCGGGAGCTACGAGCAGTACTTC.

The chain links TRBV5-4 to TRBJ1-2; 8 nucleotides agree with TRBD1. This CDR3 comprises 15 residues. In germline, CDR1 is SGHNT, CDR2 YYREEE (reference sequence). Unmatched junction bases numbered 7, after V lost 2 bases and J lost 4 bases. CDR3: CASSFRGQGPYGYTF. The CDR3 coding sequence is TGTGCCAGCAGCTTTAGAGGACAGGGACCCTATGGCTACACCTTC.

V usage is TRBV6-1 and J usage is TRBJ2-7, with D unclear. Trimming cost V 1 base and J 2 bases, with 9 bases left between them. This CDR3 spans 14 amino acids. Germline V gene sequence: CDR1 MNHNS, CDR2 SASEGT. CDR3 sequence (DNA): TGTGCCAGCAGTGAAGGTCTAGTGGCCTACGAGCAGTACGTC. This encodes CASSEGLVAYEQYV.

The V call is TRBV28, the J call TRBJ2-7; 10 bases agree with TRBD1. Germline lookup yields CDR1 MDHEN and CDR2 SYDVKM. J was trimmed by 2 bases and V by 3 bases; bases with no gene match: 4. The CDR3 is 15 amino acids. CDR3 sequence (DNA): TGTGCCAGCAGTTTCGGGACAGGGGTAACCTACGAGCAGTACTTC. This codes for CASSFGTGVTYEQYF. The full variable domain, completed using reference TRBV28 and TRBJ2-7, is DVKVTQSSRYLVKRTGEKVFLECVQDMDHENMFWYRQDPGLGLRLIYFSYDVKMKEKGDIPEGYSVSREKKERFSLILESASTNQTSMYLCASSFGTGVTYEQYFGPGTRLTVT.

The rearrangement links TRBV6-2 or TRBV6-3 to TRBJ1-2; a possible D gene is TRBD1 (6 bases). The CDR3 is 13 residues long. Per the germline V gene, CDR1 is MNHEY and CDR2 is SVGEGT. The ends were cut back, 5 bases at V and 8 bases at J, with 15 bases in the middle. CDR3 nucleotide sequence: TGTGCCAGCAGTAGCTCGGACAGCGCAGGCTACACCTTC. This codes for CASSSSDSAGYTF.

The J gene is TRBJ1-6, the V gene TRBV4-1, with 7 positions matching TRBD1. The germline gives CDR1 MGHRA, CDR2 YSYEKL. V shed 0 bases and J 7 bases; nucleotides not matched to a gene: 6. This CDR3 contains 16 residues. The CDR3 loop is CASSQEIRQGNSPLHF. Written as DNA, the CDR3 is TGCGCCAGCAGCCAAGAGATAAGACAGGGCAATTCACCCCTCCACTTT.